This T cell receptor (beta chain) is drawn from a study of regulatory T cells in long-lasting Graves disease. The CDR3 consists of 16 residues. CDR1 and CDR2 (germline): SGHRS, YFSETQ. Time point specified: newly diagnosed GD, antithyroid drugs for less than 3 months. PBMC RNA served as the TCR library source. A volume of 7 to 9 milliliters of peripheral blood was collected in EDTA tubes. This clonotype was counted a single time. A much larger clonotype is one base distant, so this may be a read error. Researchers made TCR beta libraries by using iRepertoire HTBI primers and running Arm-PCR on CDR3 regions. TCRdb processed the multiplex PCR reads anew with MiXCR; each CDR3 protein has one entry. Of 350,000 to 500,000 distinct CDR3 sequences listed, around 15% are singletons. The data were also submitted as part of a second study, on T cells in Graves' hyperthyroidism and ophthalmopathy. According to that study: Exclusion of patients followed from uncontrolled infection, other autoimmune disease, pregnancy or lactation. When the TCR CDR3 underwent first-round RT-PCR, the HTBI primer set was used. Most thyroid clonotypes with frequency above 0.001 were detected in blood.

The source material was peripheral blood mononuclear cells (PBMCs), sampled at new diagnosis, from a patient treated with antithyroid drugs. The sequence was collected from a woman aged 50 to 60 with Graves disease. This sequence joins TRBV5-1 and TRBJ2-5, with 7 nucleotides matching TRBD2. TRBJ2-1 explains the end of the DNA better; the J call may be wrong. The CDR3, as DNA: TGCGCCAGCAGCTTCTCCGGGACTAACGGGAGTAATGAGCAGTTCTTC. As protein: CASSFSGTNGSNEQFF.